A single sample is the source of the 28 T cell receptor beta chains below, sequenced in a study of T-cell reconstitution after alpha-beta-depleted transplantation in children. A TCRbeta library incorporating unique molecular identifiers was prepared. A single record per CDR3 protein comes from TCRdb applying MiXCR to the PCR reads. The sample consists of 500,000 to 650,000 distinct CDR3 sequences, roughly 11% of them appearing once. The material sequenced was PBMCs, mostly from graft donor cells, taken 180 days after TCRalphabeta/CD19-depleted stem cell transplant. These TCRs come from a female patient under 10 years old who had a stem cell transplant for aplastic anemia, so the T cells may come from the graft donor.

A few counts support this clonotype. Mismatch with germline at one junction end may stem from a read error. The V and J genes are TRBV7-9 and TRBJ1-2; tentatively, D is TRBD1 (6 bases). The CDR3 spans 16 residues. CDR1 and CDR2 (germline): SEHNR, FQNEAQ (reference sequence). The CDR3 DNA follows: TGTGCCAGCAGCCCCTGGGGGGCAGGGGAAACCTATGGCTACACTTTC. This codes for CASSPWGAGETYGYTF.

Many counts were recorded for this clonotype. This chain links TRBV20-1 with TRBJ1-5; D possibly corresponds to TRBD1 (6 bases). CDR3 size: 14 residues. The V end lost 3 bases, the J end lost 1 base, and 10 bases lay between the germline ends. Germline V CDR1 and CDR2: DFQATT, SNEGSKA (reference sequence). Here the CDR3 reads CSASWGLSNQPQHF. The CDR3 DNA reads as TGCAGTGCTAGCTGGGGGCTGAGCAATCAGCCCCAGCATTTT.

This clonotype occurred a few times. The J gene is TRBJ2-1, the V gene TRBV18; D uncertain. CDR1 is KGHSH and CDR2 is LQKENI in the germline V gene. Trimming took off 1 base at V and 2 bases at J, with 15 bases between the two ends. This CDR3 is 17 amino acids long. In nucleotides, the CDR3 is TGTGCCAGCTCACCACGGCTGGGAATGCTGACCTACAATGAGCAGTTCTTC. It translates to CASSPRLGMLTYNEQFF.

This clonotype has just a few counts. The chain joins TRBV7-8 to TRBJ1-4; D remains unclear. V shed 2 bases and J shed 0 bases, with 16 bases lying between them. CDR1 SGHVS and CDR2 FQNEAQ come from the germline V gene. CDR3 length equals 18 residues. The CDR3: CASSLMTEPFATNEKLFF. The DNA for the CDR3 is TGTGCCAGCAGCTTAATGACCGAACCCTTTGCAACTAATGAAAAACTGTTTTTT.

V and J are TRBV19 and TRBJ2-6, with D possibly matching TRBD1 (6 bases). The V end lost 8 bases, the J end lost 4 bases, and 15 bases lay between the germline ends. Germline-derived CDR1 and CDR2 are LNHDA and SQIVND (reference sequence). The CDR3 contains 15 residues. The CDR3 loop reads CASSDRNSGANVLTF. The CDR3 region has the DNA TGTGCCAGTTCAGACAGGAACTCCGGGGCCAACGTCCTGACTTTC.

This clonotype turned up a few times. The chain recombines TRBV29-1 with TRBJ2-2, with 8 bases aligning to TRBD1. The germline V gene has CDR1 SQVTM and CDR2 ANQGSEA. This CDR3 has 13 amino acids. The ends lost 7 bases at V and 3 bases at J; junction bases unmatched: 4. CDR3 DNA sequence: TGCAGCGGCCGACAGGGGTACACCGGGGAGCTGTTTTTT. Residues: CSGRQGYTGELFF.

A few counts support this clonotype. The genes are TRBV10-1 and TRBJ2-2, with D possibly TRBD1 on 6 matching bases. V was pared by 4 bases and J by 7 bases, with 10 bases between. CDR1 is WNHNN and CDR2 is SYGVQD in the germline V gene (reference sequence). The CDR3 is made up of 13 amino acids. Written as DNA, the CDR3 is TGCGCCAGCAGTGGACAGGCGGGCGGGGAGCTGTTTTTT. It yields the protein CASSGQAGGELFF.

V and J are TRBV7-7 and TRBJ2-5; no definite D call. The germline V gene encodes CDR1 SSHAT and CDR2 FNYEAQ (reference sequence). There are 15 residues in the CDR3. V was shortened by 3 bases and J by 5 bases, with 16 bases between the two germline ends. The CDR3 is CASSLSDRLPETQYF. Written as DNA, the CDR3 is TGTGCCAGCAGCTTGTCGGACCGACTCCCCGAGACCCAGTACTTC.

CDR3 DNA: TGCGCCAGCAGCTTGGACGCGGAATTCCAGAGCCAGTACTTC. It translates to CASSLDAEFQSQYF. This sequence joins TRBV5-1 and TRBJ2-7; D is ambiguous. This CDR3 contains 14 residues. Deletions cut 0 bases from V and 10 bases from J, with 17 bases between. Germline-derived CDR1 and CDR2 are SGHRS and YFSETQ.

This clonotype was seen a handful of times. V is TRBV27 and J is TRBJ2-7, with D perhaps TRBD2 (5 bases). From germline, CDR1 is MNHEY and CDR2 SMNVEV (reference sequence). This CDR3 is 14 amino acids long. V lost 5 bases to trimming and J lost 4 bases, with 15 bases between them. CDR3 sequence (DNA): TGTGCCAGCAGTGCCCGTTCTGGGAGATACGAGCAGTACGTC. Amino acid sequence: CASSARSGRYEQYV.

The chain joins TRBV15 to TRBJ1-1; TRBD1 is a possible D gene (6 bases). This CDR3 spans 17 amino acids. Trimming left V 3 bases short and J 3 bases short, with 20 bases between. From germline, CDR1 is LNHNV and CDR2 YYDKDF (reference sequence). CDR3 amino acids: CATSRIRGDVADTEAFF. The CDR3 DNA sequence: TGTGCCACCAGCAGGATCAGGGGCGACGTTGCGGACACTGAAGCTTTCTTT.

The chain joins TRBV20-1 to TRBJ2-7; D uncertain. V lost 5 bases and J lost 3, with 8 bases in between. Germline loops: CDR1 DFQATT, CDR2 SNEGSKA (reference sequence). This CDR3 spans 11 amino acids. The CDR3 is CSAVWGYEQYV. CDR3 nucleotide sequence: TGCAGTGCTGTATGGGGCTACGAGCAGTACGTC.

This chain connects TRBV18 to TRBJ1-5; D remains unclear. This CDR3 spans 15 amino acids. CDR1 KGHSH and CDR2 LQKENI come from the germline V gene. Trimming removed 1 base at V and 1 base at J, with 8 bases between. The chain's CDR3 is CASSPLKGSNQPQHF. CDR3 bases: TGTGCCAGCTCACCACTAAAAGGGAGCAATCAGCCCCAGCATTTT.

This clonotype was observed a handful of times. The rearrangement joins TRBV7-8 to TRBJ1-4; perhaps TRBD1 as D (6 bases). CDR1 is SGHVS and CDR2 is FQNEAQ in the germline V gene. The CDR3 is made up of 17 amino acids. V gave up 5 bases and J gave up 3 bases, with 19 bases separating them. CDR3: CASSRMVLDRPNEKLFF. Written as DNA, the CDR3 is TGTGCCAGCAGCAGAATGGTCTTGGACAGACCTAATGAAAAACTGTTTTTT.

The chain carries TRBV28 and TRBJ2-2; maybe TRBD2 (5 bases). In germline, CDR1 is MDHEN, CDR2 SYDVKM. V lost 5 bases and J lost 1, with 8 bases in between. The CDR3 sequence is 14 residues long. CDR3 amino acids: CASSPDWNTGELFF. DNA for the CDR3: TGTGCCAGCAGTCCGGACTGGAACACCGGGGAGCTGTTTTTT.

V gene TRBV21-1 combines with J gene TRBJ2-4; TRBD1, the table's D call, was not compared with the DNA. TRBV21-1 is classified as a pseudogene. The CDR3 sequence is 15 residues long. The CDR3 protein is CASSKVQGFRNIQYF. CDR3 DNA sequence: TGTGCCAGCAGCAAAGTCCAGGGCTTTAGAAACATTCAGTACTTC.

The rearrangement links TRBV20-1 to TRBJ2-3, with unresolved D. The V gene lost 8 bases and the J gene lost 0 bases, with 12 bases spanning the gap. Germline V gives CDR1 DFQATT, CDR2 SNEGSKA (reference sequence). This CDR3 contains 13 residues. In DNA form, the CDR3 reads TGCAGTATAAGATCGATTAGCACAGATACGCAGTATTTT. It translates to CSIRSISTDTQYF.

The V gene is TRBV4-1, the J gene TRBJ2-5, with D possibly being TRBD1 (6 bases). Germline V lookup: CDR1 MGHRA, CDR2 YSYEKL. Deletions cut 3 bases from V and 5 bases from J, with 16 bases between. The CDR3 length is 15 residues. CDR3 coding DNA: TGCGCCAGCAGCCAGGGGGCGGTCCTGGGGGAGACCCAGTACTTC. It yields the protein CASSQGAVLGETQYF.

The rearrangement uses TRBV29-1 and TRBJ2-4, with 12 bases lining up with TRBD2. The CDR3 runs to 14 residues. CDR1 and CDR2 (germline): SQVTM, ANQGSEA. V gave up 7 bases and J gave up 1 base; unmatched junction bases: 2. This chain's CDR3 is CSAGTSGAKNIQYF. CDR3 nucleotides: TGCAGCGCTGGGACTAGCGGGGCCAAAAACATTCAGTACTTC.

This clonotype was observed a few times. The chain's CDR3 is CASTPRVAGRSYEQYF. The CDR3 DNA is TGTGCCAGCACCCCTAGAGTAGCGGGGCGTTCCTACGAGCAGTACTTC. J is TRBJ2-7 and V is TRBV28; 8 bases match TRBD2. This CDR3 is 16 amino acids long. Trimming at V came to 7 bases and at J to 1 base, leaving 12 bases not matched to a gene. Germline CDR1 MDHEN, CDR2 SYDVKM.

The genes are TRBV20-1 and TRBJ2-7; D remains ambiguous. Trimming cost V 0 bases and J 0 bases, with 9 bases left between them. Germline CDR1 reads DFQATT; CDR2 reads SNEGSKA (reference sequence). This CDR3 contains 14 residues. The CDR3 is CSARDTLTSYEQYV. The CDR3 region has the DNA TGCAGTGCTAGAGATACCCTTACCTCCTACGAGCAGTACGTC.

The chain combines TRBV4-1 with TRBJ2-1, with TRBD1 identical over 8 bases. Germline lookup yields CDR1 MGHRA and CDR2 YSYEKL. This CDR3 has 17 residues. The ends lost 0 bases at V and 3 bases at J; junction bases unmatched: 7. CDR3 amino acids: CASSQDPGQASYNEQFF. CDR3 nucleotide sequence: TGCGCCAGCAGCCAAGACCCGGGACAGGCGAGCTACAATGAGCAGTTCTTC.

This clonotype occurred many times. The chain carries TRBV12-3 or TRBV12-4 and TRBJ2-5; the D is unclear. There are 13 residues in the CDR3. Trimming took off 3 bases at V and 2 bases at J, with 7 bases between the two ends. DNA of the CDR3: TGTGCCAGCAGTTTTGTGGTGCAAGAGACCCAGTACTTC. Translated, it gives CASSFVVQETQYF.

This clonotype came up many times. The genes are TRBV20-1 and TRBJ2-1, with 11 bases fitting TRBD2. CDR1 is DFQATT, CDR2 SNEGSKA, per germline (reference sequence). There are 15 residues in the CDR3. The V gene end was trimmed by 0 bases and the J gene end by 5 bases; junction bases not matched to a gene: 3. The CDR3 DNA is TGCAGTGCTAGAGATAGCGGGAGGGCCAACAATGAGCAGTTCTTC. Translated: CSARDSGRANNEQFF.

Ten or more counts support this clonotype. CDR3 in amino acids: CASSPGASGRTGELFF. The CDR3, as DNA: TGCGCCAGCAGCCCCGGGGCTAGCGGGCGCACCGGGGAGCTGTTTTTT. The V and J genes are TRBV5-1 and TRBJ2-2, with 8 positions matching TRBD2. In germline, CDR1 is SGHRS, CDR2 YFSETQ. The trim removed 4 bases at V and 4 bases at J, leaving 9 bases unmatched. The CDR3 totals 16 residues.

This clonotype showed up just a few times. The genes are TRBV20-1 and TRBJ1-1; D uncertain. The CDR3 totals 12 residues. CDR1 DFQATT and CDR2 SNEGSKA come from the germline V gene (reference sequence). V dropped 3 bases and J dropped 3 bases, with 8 bases sitting between them. CDR3 DNA: TGCAGTGCTAGGAGTGGGGACACTGAAGCTTTCTTT. This gives the protein CSARSGDTEAFF.

Only a few counts were recorded for this clonotype. The chain is built from TRBV12-3 or TRBV12-4 and TRBJ1-6; the D is unclear. V lost 5 bases and J 4 bases, leaving 15 bases between the germline ends. The CDR3 length is 16 residues. The CDR3 is CASSARPPLYNSPLHF. CDR3 DNA sequence: TGTGCCAGCAGTGCCAGACCGCCACTTTATAATTCACCCCTCCACTTT.

This clonotype was found many times. The genes are TRBV12-3 or TRBV12-4 and TRBJ2-5, with 8 bases aligning to TRBD1. The CDR3 contains 14 residues. With V trimmed by 1 base and J by 2 bases, 0 bases remained unmatched. Here the CDR3 DNA reads TGTGCCAGCAGTTTAGGGGACAGGCAAGAGACCCAGTACTTC. This gives the protein CASSLGDRQETQYF.